This T cell receptor (beta chain) was sequenced for a study of cytomegalovirus exposure and HLA in healthy donors. PCR used 60 Vbeta primers and 13 Jbeta primers. The data were produced by immunoSEQ multiplex PCR, yet TCRdb's version contains in-frame clones alone and is incomplete. Among approximately 140,000 clones listed, 76% were seen once. Looked up from germline, CDR1 is KGHSH and CDR2 is LQKENI. CDR3 length: 16 amino acids. V gave up 2 bases and J gave up 4 bases; unmatched junction bases: 5. The source of this sequence is a man aged 40-49 years in good health and CMV-seronegative. The rearrangement uses TRBV18 and TRBJ2-2, with 9 bases matching TRBD1. The sequenced sample consisted of PBMCs. CDR3 amino acids: CASSPFTGGATGELFF. The DNA for the CDR3 is TGTGCCAGCTCACCATTCACAGGGGGCGCCACCGGGGAGCTGTTTTTT.